This T cell receptor beta chain came from a study of human T cells and chemical hapten exposure. Time point here: patch test 3, about 24 weeks after DPC sensitization. Indicated treatment: therapeutic diphenylcyclopropenone sensitization with weekly scalp DPC. The study's library attached unique molecular identifiers to single cDNA molecules. Each CDR3 protein gets one entry after TCRdb re-called the RACE reads with MiXCR. Among some 96,000 distinct CDR3 sequences listed, roughly 27% were seen once. Trimming removed 5 bases at V and 3 bases at J, with 11 bases between. The CDR3 runs to 14 residues. The chain carries TRBV12-3 or TRBV12-4 and TRBJ2-4, with TRBD2 as a possible D gene (6 bases). The material sequenced was whole blood, taken in connection with sensitization to the hapten diphenylcyclopropenone (DPC). The receptor's source is a middle-aged man with alopecia areata. Some clones in this sample may be carry-over from other donors' samples. CDR3 DNA: TGTGCCAGCAGTCGGGGGTACGGCAAAAACATTCAGTACTTC. Amino acids: CASSRGYGKNIQYF.